Below, 17 T cell receptor beta chains from the same sample are listed, as sequenced in a study of regulatory T cells in long-lasting Graves disease. As for time point: newly diagnosed GD, antithyroid drugs for less than 3 months. Following extraction of RNA from PBMCs, that RNA was used to make the TCR library. The TCR beta library used iRepertoire HTBI primers with Arm-PCR amplification of CDR3. TCRdb reanalysed the multiplex PCR reads using MiXCR and keeps one entry per CDR3 protein. The data hold 400,000 to 450,000 distinct CDR3 sequences, with about 15% observed a single time. These same data were also listed under a study on T cells in Graves' hyperthyroidism and ophthalmopathy.

The sequencing used peripheral blood mononuclear cells (PBMCs), collected at new diagnosis, from a patient treated with antithyroid drugs. Receptors were obtained from a woman aged 25 to 39 with Graves disease.

In its sample, this clonotype was seen a few times. V is TRBV6-1 and J is TRBJ1-6; a possible D gene is TRBD1 (5 bases). V was trimmed by 8 bases and J by 0 bases, leaving 23 bases between them. Germline assignment: CDR1 MNHNS and CDR2 SASEGT. The CDR3 totals 19 residues. CDR3 bases: TGTGCCAGCGCCAATAGACCCGGGGGAGGGAGCTCCTATAATTCACCCCTCCACTTT. This translates into CASANRPGGGSSYNSPLHF.

This clonotype was counted many times. The V and J genes are TRBV29-1 and TRBJ2-7; possible D gene TRBD1, 5 bases. CDR3 length: 16 residues. Trimming cost V 1 base and J 1 base, with 17 bases left between them. CDR1 is SQVTM and CDR2 is ANQGSEA in the germline V gene. For the CDR3, the DNA is TGCAGCGTTGAAGGTGGTAAGGGGCCGCTATCCTACGAGCAGTACTTC. Protein sequence: CSVEGGKGPLSYEQYF.

This clonotype was counted ten times or more. V and J are TRBV7-6 and TRBJ1-1, with TRBD1 matching 8 bases. Germline loops: CDR1 SGHVS, CDR2 FNYEAQ. Trimming took 0 bases from V and 5 from J; bases not matched to a gene: 8. The CDR3 is 16 residues long. CDR3 DNA: TGTGCCAGCAGCTTAGCCCGACAGGGGATAAGAACTGAAGCTTTCTTT. This gives the protein CASSLARQGIRTEAFF.

The rearrangement uses TRBV24-1 and TRBJ1-1, with TRBD1 as a possible D gene (5 bases). V was clipped by 8 bases and J by 6 bases, with 18 bases between them. CDR3 length: 14 amino acids. Germline CDR1 reads KGHDR; CDR2 reads SFDVKD. The CDR3 reads CATTVRGSPAEAFF. In DNA, the CDR3 is TGTGCCACCACTGTCCGGGGCTCTCCTGCTGAAGCTTTCTTT.

This clonotype was recorded many times. V and J are TRBV2 and TRBJ2-5, with 11 nucleotides matching TRBD2. The CDR3 is 18 residues long. V lost 5 bases, J lost 5 bases, and 16 bases stayed unmatched. Germline CDR1 and CDR2: SNHLY and FYNNEI. The CDR3 spells CASSQGTSGLSLAETQYF. CDR3 coding DNA: TGTGCCAGCAGTCAAGGGACTAGCGGTCTCTCCCTAGCGGAGACCCAGTACTTC.

This clonotype was recorded at least ten times. The chain is built from TRBV20-1 and TRBJ2-3; TRBD1 matches at 8 bases. There are 12 residues in the CDR3. The ends lost 5 bases at V and 4 bases at J; junction bases unmatched: 2. From germline, CDR1 is DFQATT and CDR2 SNEGSKA (reference sequence). The CDR3 is CSAQQGADTQYF. The CDR3 DNA reads TGCAGTGCTCAACAGGGGGCAGATACGCAGTATTTT.

This clonotype was detected many times. The J gene is TRBJ2-7, the V gene TRBV24-1; 7 positions agree with TRBD1. The V gene's germline CDR1 is KGHDR and CDR2 SFDVKD. V shed 7 bases, J shed 7 bases, and the junction held 6 bases outside the gene matches. This CDR3 is 12 amino acids long. This chain's CDR3 is CATSRDRSEQYF. The CDR3, as DNA: TGTGCCACCAGCCGGGACAGAAGTGAGCAGTACTTC.

J is TRBJ2-1 and V is TRBV29-1; D possibly corresponds to TRBD1 (5 bases). The CDR3 is made up of 15 amino acids. Germline CDR1 and CDR2: SQVTM and ANQGSEA. V lost 0 bases, J lost 4 bases, and 13 bases lay in between. CDR3 nucleotides: TGCAGCGTTGAAGATGACGACAGAATTTACAATGAGCAGTTCTTC. Encoded protein: CSVEDDDRIYNEQFF.

This clonotype was seen ten or more times. The chain combines TRBV12-3 or TRBV12-4 with TRBJ2-6; D remains ambiguous. This CDR3 has 13 amino acids. V was cut by 1 base and J by 3 bases, with 1 base left in between. DNA of the CDR3: TGTGCCAGCAGTTTAGGTGGGGCCAACGTCCTGACTTTC. It specifies CASSLGGANVLTF.

Many counts were recorded for this clonotype. The rearrangement uses TRBV6-1 and TRBJ2-2; D might be TRBD1 (6 bases). There are 14 residues in the CDR3. Germline V gene data show CDR1 as MNHNS and CDR2 as SASEGT. Trimming pared 8 bases from V and 1 base from J, leaving 11 bases between. CDR3: CASGSTGNTGELFF. The CDR3 DNA reads TGTGCCAGCGGGTCGACAGGGAACACCGGGGAGCTGTTTTTT.

This clonotype was seen many times. This chain connects TRBV5-1 to TRBJ2-1; TRBD2 aligns across 9 bases. V shed 4 bases and J 5 bases; nucleotides not matched to a gene: 10. There are 16 residues in the CDR3. Germline-derived CDR1 and CDR2 are SGHRS and YFSETQ. CDR3 residues: CASSPLSSGTNNEQFF. The DNA for the CDR3 is TGCGCCAGCAGCCCACTATCTAGCGGGACTAACAATGAGCAGTTCTTC.

This clonotype was counted ten times or more. The J gene is TRBJ2-7, the V gene TRBV10-1, with 9 bases identical to TRBD2. The CDR3 length is 15 residues. With V trimmed by 2 bases and J by 7 bases, 9 bases remained unmatched. CDR1 WNHNN and CDR2 SYGVQD come from the germline V gene (reference sequence). In nucleotides, the CDR3 is TGCGCCAGCAGTGAGAGCGGGAGGCCTCCTACGGAGCAGTACTTC. Protein product: CASSESGRPPTEQYF.

V gene TRBV6-1 combines with J gene TRBJ1-6; the D gene is possibly TRBD1 (6 bases). CDR3 length: 16 residues. Germline V lookup: CDR1 MNHNS, CDR2 SASEGT. Trimming removed 1 base at V and 7 bases at J, with 14 bases between. The CDR3 DNA is TGTGCCAGCAGTGAAGGTGCCGCGGGGGCAAATTCACCCCTCCACTTT. Protein sequence: CASSEGAAGANSPLHF.

The rearrangement joins TRBV6-2 or TRBV6-3 to TRBJ2-1; 11 nucleotides match TRBD2. CDR1 and CDR2 (germline): MNHEY, SVGEGT. V lost 5 bases and J lost 7; bases outside the gene matches: 13. This CDR3 has 17 amino acids. The CDR3 reads CASSGYFTSGGGNEQFF. The CDR3 nucleotides are TGTGCCAGCAGTGGCTACTTCACTAGCGGGGGAGGGAATGAGCAGTTCTTC.

This chain connects TRBV6-5 to TRBJ1-5; 7 nucleotides line up with TRBD1. V lost 2 bases and J lost 4; bases outside the gene matches: 11. CDR1 MNHEY and CDR2 SVGAGI come from the germline V gene. The CDR3 loop spans 17 amino acids. CDR3 in DNA: TGTGCCAGCAGTTACCCTCGGCGTCACAGGGGTAATCAGCCCCAGCATTTT. This translates into CASSYPRRHRGNQPQHF.

This clonotype was seen only a few times. V and J are TRBV30 and TRBJ2-7, with D tentatively TRBD1 or TRBD2 (6 bases each). CDR1 GTSNPN and CDR2 SVGIG come from the germline V gene (reference sequence). The V and J ends lost 5 bases and 6 bases respectively, with 14 bases between them. The CDR3 is 12 residues long. CDR3 sequence reads: CAWVGGSGEQYF. The CDR3 nucleotides read TGTGCCTGGGTGGGGGGCAGCGGCGAGCAGTACTTC.

The gene calls are TRBV18 and TRBJ2-7, with 10 bases aligning to TRBD1. Trimming cost V 8 bases and J 2 bases; bases outside gene matches: 15. This CDR3 comprises 17 residues. Germline CDR1 is KGHSH and CDR2 is LQKENI. The chain's CDR3 is CASLARLPGQGPYEQYF. CDR3 nucleotides: TGTGCCAGCCTAGCCCGCCTCCCGGGACAGGGGCCCTACGAGCAGTACTTC.